Listed here is a single TCR beta chain. Antigen specificity is unknown. The entry originates in a study of T cell responses to AZD1222 COVID-19 vaccine. Only in-frame clones appear in the TCRdb table, and some are missing; sequencing was by immunoSEQ multiplex PCR. The profile shows approximately 130,000 clones, under 95% of them singletons. Germline V gives CDR1 SGHRS, CDR2 YFSETQ. This CDR3 is built from 15 residues. Trimming took off 0 bases at V and 3 bases at J, with 12 bases between the two ends. Study conclusions and caveats: Donors, mostly white British, included more females; clonal diversity was possibly underestimated. Sampled repertoires all dated from after the peak T cell response. There were vaccine-associated CD4 TCRs across spike, dominant at 160-218 and 743-854. Reports indicate that nearly half of spike-specific TCRs are directed at unmutated variant regions.

The V gene is TRBV5-1, the J gene TRBJ1-1; D unclear. The receptor comes from an adult in good health. The sample in question was peripheral blood, obtained on day 0 of AZD1222 vaccination. CDR3 DNA: TGCGCCAGCAGCTTGGGTCGGAACCGGGACACTGAAGCTTTCTTT. Its translation: CASSLGRNRDTEAFF.